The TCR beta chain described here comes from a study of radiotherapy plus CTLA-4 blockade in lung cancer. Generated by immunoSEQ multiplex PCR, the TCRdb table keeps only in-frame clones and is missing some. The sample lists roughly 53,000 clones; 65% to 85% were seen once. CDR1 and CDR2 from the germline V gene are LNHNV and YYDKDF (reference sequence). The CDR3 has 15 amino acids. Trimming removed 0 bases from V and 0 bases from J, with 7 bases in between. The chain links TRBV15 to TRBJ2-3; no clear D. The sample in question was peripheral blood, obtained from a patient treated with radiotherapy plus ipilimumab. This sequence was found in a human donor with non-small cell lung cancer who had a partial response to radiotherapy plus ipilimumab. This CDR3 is CATSRDKSSTDTQYF. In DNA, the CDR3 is TGTGCCACCAGCAGAGATAAATCCAGCACAGATACGCAGTATTTT.